This entry lists 21 T cell receptor beta chains sequenced from one sample in a study of vaccination and CD4 T cells after COVID-19. The Oncomine TCR Beta short-read assay was applied to DNA of cultured CD4+ T cells. TCRdb reprocessed the PCR reads with MiXCR, giving one entry per CDR3 protein. Of fewer than 15,000 distinct CDR3 sequences in the sample, about 43% were seen once. The antigens these receptors bind are not known. Specified treatment: 10-day PBMC culture with coronavirus spike peptide pools or control peptides (ViraFEST assay). Sequencing used CD4+ T cells from blood, cultured in vitro. The receptors were sampled from a human donor who had recovered from COVID-19.

By share of the sample, this clonotype is medium-sized. CDR3 in DNA: TGCAGTGCTGAAACTTCAGGGGCCTATAATTCACCCCTCCACTTT. Its translation is CSAETSGAYNSPLHF. The chain recombines TRBV20-1 with TRBJ1-6; D is possibly TRBD1 (6 bases). Germline loops: CDR1 DFQATT, CDR2 SNEGSKA (reference sequence). The V and J ends lost 5 bases and 2 bases respectively, with 13 bases between them. This CDR3 spans 15 amino acids.

CDR3 sequence (DNA): TGTGCCAGCAGTTACAGGGCCCTCTCTGGAAACACCATATATTTT. Its protein product is CASSYRALSGNTIYF. The chain combines TRBV2 with TRBJ1-3, with a possible D match to TRBD1 (6 bases). V lost 5 bases to trimming and J lost 0 bases, with 11 bases between them. The CDR3 runs 15 residues. Germline V lookup: CDR1 SNHLY, CDR2 FYNNEI.

This clonotype was counted between two and nine times. This sequence joins TRBV5-5 and TRBJ1-1, with D possibly being TRBD1 (5 bases). Germline CDR1 SGHKS, CDR2 YYEKEE (reference sequence). With 4 bases removed from V and 4 bases from J, the gap between germline ends came to 14 bases. CDR3 size: 14 residues. As DNA, the CDR3 is TGTGCCAGCAGCGGCCTGGGGGGGGTCACTGAAGCTTTCTTT. It translates to CASSGLGGVTEAFF.

The chain employs TRBV6-2 or TRBV6-3 and TRBJ2-5, with D unresolved. The CDR3 sequence is 16 residues long. V dropped 2 bases and J dropped 9 bases, with 22 bases sitting between them. Germline CDR1 MNHEY, CDR2 SVGEGT. The CDR3 protein is CASSYHLASTNTAQYF. CDR3 nucleotide sequence: TGTGCCAGCAGTTACCATCTCGCGTCTACCAACACGGCCCAGTACTTC.

The chain is built from TRBV19 and TRBJ1-2, with D hard to call. The germline CDR1 and CDR2 sequences are LNHDA and SQIVND (reference sequence). The CDR3 totals 14 residues. The ends were cut back, 1 base at V and 4 bases at J, with 10 bases in the middle. For the CDR3, the DNA is TGTGCCAGTAGTATAGTGGCGGGAACCTATGGCTACACCTTC. This translates into CASSIVAGTYGYTF.

The genes are TRBV7-6 and TRBJ2-7, with 10 positions matching TRBD2. V gave up 4 bases and J gave up 5 bases; unmatched junction bases: 11. From germline, CDR1 is SGHVS and CDR2 FNYEAQ. There are 16 residues in the CDR3. The chain's CDR3 is CASSSGWVAGGHEQYF. In DNA, the CDR3 is TGTGCCAGCAGCTCCGGGTGGGTAGCGGGAGGACACGAGCAGTACTTC.

V usage is TRBV12-3 or TRBV12-4 and J usage is TRBJ1-2; D remains unclear. This CDR3 contains 12 residues. V dropped 6 bases and J dropped 3 bases, with 8 bases sitting between them. The CDR3 is CASSVSDYGYTF. The CDR3 nucleotides are TGTGCCAGCAGCGTGTCTGACTATGGCTACACCTTC.

This chain joins TRBV19 and TRBJ1-2, with 12 bases aligning to TRBD1. CDR3 length: 14 residues. The germline V gene encodes CDR1 LNHDA and CDR2 SQIVND (reference sequence). The junction had 5 bases not matched to a gene; V was cut back by 5 bases and J by 7 bases. Here the CDR3 reads CASSPGQGASGYTF. The CDR3 DNA follows: TGTGCCAGTAGTCCGGGACAGGGGGCTTCTGGCTACACCTTC.

The chain joins TRBV10-2 to TRBJ1-1, with D tentatively TRBD1 (6 bases). CDR1 WSHSY and CDR2 SAAADI come from the germline V gene. The CDR3 spans 11 residues. The V gene lost 3 bases and the J gene lost 7 bases, with 6 bases spanning the gap. The CDR3 spells CASSDRGEAFF. CDR3 coding DNA: TGCGCCAGCAGTGACAGGGGTGAAGCTTTCTTT.

The gene calls are TRBV27 and TRBJ2-5; D unresolved. CDR3 length equals 15 residues. Germline V CDR1 and CDR2: MNHEY, SMNVEV (reference sequence). V gave up 2 bases and J gave up 5 bases, with 15 bases separating them. This CDR3 is CASSLAPTPWETQYF. Written as DNA, the CDR3 is TGTGCCAGCAGTTTAGCCCCCACCCCCTGGGAGACCCAGTACTTC.

The V and J genes are TRBV12-3 or TRBV12-4 and TRBJ2-7; 8 bases map to TRBD1. The ends lost 3 bases at V and 2 bases at J; junction bases unmatched: 3. The length of the CDR3 is 14 residues. This CDR3 is CASSFRTGTYEQYF. In DNA, the CDR3 is TGTGCCAGCAGTTTTAGGACAGGGACCTACGAGCAGTACTTC.

The chain uses TRBV20-1 and TRBJ2-5, with D perhaps TRBD1 (6 bases). The V gene lost 3 bases and the J gene lost 5 bases, with 10 bases spanning the gap. Germline CDR1 is DFQATT and CDR2 is SNEGSKA (reference sequence). This CDR3 has 12 amino acids. The CDR3 DNA reads TGCAGTGCTAGGACAGGTTGGGAGACCCAGTACTTC. It translates to CSARTGWETQYF.

V gene TRBV28 combines with J gene TRBJ1-1; D perhaps matches TRBD1 (5 bases). The CDR3 covers 17 residues. Germline V lookup: CDR1 MDHEN, CDR2 SYDVKM. Trimming pared 5 bases from V and 4 bases from J, leaving 23 bases between. In nucleotides, the CDR3 is TGTGCCAGCAGTGGCTACGACCGGGGGGTCGGAGGCACTGAAGCTTTCTTT. As protein: CASSGYDRGVGGTEAFF. Together with reference TRBV28 and TRBJ1-1, the CDR3 gives the full variable domain: DVKVTQSSRYLVKRTGEKVFLECVQDMDHENMFWYRQDPGLGLRLIYFSYDVKMKEKGDIPEGYSVSREKKERFSLILESASTNQTSMYLCASSGYDRGVGGTEAFFGQGTRLTVV.

The chain is built from TRBV7-8 and TRBJ2-3; 9 bases are a match to TRBD2. Germline loops: CDR1 SGHVS, CDR2 FQNEAQ. The CDR3 is made up of 16 amino acids. The trim removed 3 bases at V and 3 bases at J, leaving 7 bases unmatched. CDR3: CASSFNSGRRTDTQYF. CDR3 sequence (DNA): TGTGCCAGCAGCTTCAATAGCGGGAGACGTACAGATACGCAGTATTTT.

The V call is TRBV5-1, the J call TRBJ1-1; D is perhaps TRBD1 (6 bases). CDR3 length: 12 amino acids. Germline-derived CDR1 and CDR2 are SGHRS and YFSETQ. V lost 2 bases, J lost 11 bases, and 13 bases lay in between. This CDR3 reads CASSFDGGGAFF. The CDR3 nucleotides are TGCGCCAGCAGCTTCGATGGAGGGGGGGCTTTCTTT.

CDR3 nucleotide sequence: TGTGCCAGTTCGAGGAACAGCGGGGGCGATACGCAGTATTTT. Translated, it gives CASSRNSGGDTQYF. The J gene is TRBJ2-3, the V gene TRBV18; TRBD2 matches 8 bases. Germline lookup yields CDR1 KGHSH and CDR2 LQKENI. Trimming cost V 9 bases and J 6 bases; bases outside gene matches: 11. This CDR3 is built from 14 residues. Combining the CDR3 with reference TRBV18 and TRBJ2-3 gives the whole variable domain NAGVMQNPRHLVRRRGQEARLRCSPMKGHSHVYWYRQLPEEGLKFMVYLQKENIIDESGMPKERFSAEFPKEGPSILRIQQVVRGDSAAYFCASSRNSGGDTQYFGPGTRLTVL.

In nucleotides, the CDR3 is TGTGCCAGTAGTCTCCGTTCAGGGGGCGCAGATACGCAGTATTTT. Translating gives CASSLRSGGADTQYF. The rearrangement uses TRBV19 and TRBJ2-3, with 8 bases that match TRBD1. The CDR3 length is 15 residues. The V segment lost 5 bases and the J segment 4 bases; nucleotides outside the gene matches: 8. CDR1 LNHDA and CDR2 SQIVND come from the germline V gene (reference sequence).

The V and J genes are TRBV6-2 or TRBV6-3 and TRBJ2-1; 10 positions agree with TRBD1. V gave up 4 bases and J gave up 6 bases; unmatched junction bases: 6. Germline lookup yields CDR1 MNHEY and CDR2 SVGEGT. The CDR3 has 15 amino acids. The CDR3 bases are TGTGCCAGCAGTTTGGGACAGGGGACATTCAATGAGCAGTTCTTC. It translates to CASSLGQGTFNEQFF.

The V and J genes are TRBV27 and TRBJ2-4, with 8 bases matching TRBD1. The CDR3 extends over 17 amino acids. The germline V gene encodes CDR1 MNHEY and CDR2 SMNVEV (reference sequence). The V segment lost 1 base and the J segment 9 bases; nucleotides outside the gene matches: 14. The CDR3 DNA reads as TGTGCCAGCAGTTTATTGGGCAGGGGGCTTTTCGTTGTCATTCAGTACTTC. This encodes CASSLLGRGLFVVIQYF.

The chain has TRBV7-9 and TRBJ1-1; possible D gene TRBD1, 6 bases. V gave up 5 bases and J gave up 0 bases, with 13 bases separating them. This CDR3 is 15 amino acids long. CDR1 and CDR2 (germline): SEHNR, FQNEAQ (reference sequence). DNA of the CDR3: TGTGCCAGCAGCCAATCAAGGACAGTGAACACTGAAGCTTTCTTT. It is translated as CASSQSRTVNTEAFF. The full variable domain, completed using reference TRBV7-9 and TRBJ1-1, is DTGVSQNPRHKITKRGQNVTFRCDPISEHNRLYWYRQTLGQGPEFLTYFQNEAQLEKSRLLSDRFSAERPKGSFSTLEIQRTEQGDSAMYLCASSQSRTVNTEAFFGQGTRLTVV.

This clonotype was seen more than once but under ten times. The chain uses TRBV6-1 and TRBJ2-2; 14 bases are shared with TRBD2. The CDR3 contains 18 residues. Germline loops: CDR1 MNHNS, CDR2 SASEGT. Unmatched junction bases numbered 6, after V lost 6 bases and J lost 0 bases. The CDR3 DNA sequence: TGTGCCAGCAGCCGGGGGACTAGCGGGGGTACGAACACCGGGGAGCTGTTTTTT. Protein product: CASSRGTSGGTNTGELFF.